This T cell receptor beta chain was recovered during a study of T cell responses to AZD1222 COVID-19 vaccine. Germline loops: CDR1 SGHAT, CDR2 FQNNGV. The CDR3 runs to 14 residues. V trimming: 5 bases; J trimming: 2 bases; junction bases outside the gene matches: 5. The protocol was immunoSEQ multiplex PCR, while the TCRdb copy is restricted to in-frame clones and leaves out a portion. Among about 120,000 clones, approximately 90% were seen once, and the ten largest hold roughly 8.9%. The chain uses TRBV11-2 and TRBJ1-1, with 7 bases that match TRBD1. The sequence came from an adult in good health. The sample in question was peripheral blood, obtained on day 0 of AZD1222 vaccination. DNA for the CDR3: TGTGCCAGCAGCCCCACAGGGGTTAACACTGAAGCTTTCTTT. It specifies CASSPTGVNTEAFF.